These T cell receptor beta chains were read from a single sample in a study of immune characterization of retroperitoneal liposarcoma. TCRdb processed the PCR reads anew with MiXCR; each CDR3 protein has one entry. Counted here are 8,500 to 11,000 distinct CDR3 sequences, 25% to 30% occurring once; the ten biggest clones make up around 8.8%. Input material: tumor tissue. These receptors came from a female donor with retroperitoneal liposarcoma. Each CDR3 is given with its conserved first and last residue. Each record gives: V gene, J gene, clone size, D gene, CDR3 DNA, CDR3 protein. A D gene is named only where the DNA matches it firmly. Clone sizes are given selectively: once, few, many, or a class where the clone is expanded.

v_gene: TRBV7-6; j_gene: TRBJ2-6; abundance: few; d_gene: .; CDR3nt: TGTGCCAGCAGCTCCTACCGGGACATAAGCTCTGGGGCCAACGTCCTGACTTTC; CDR3aa: CASSSYRDISSGANVLTF
v_gene: TRBV27; j_gene: TRBJ1-5; abundance: .; d_gene: .; CDR3nt: TGTGCCAGCAGTTTATTATCTGCCCTAAAAGATCAGCCCCAGCATTTT; CDR3aa: CASSLLSALKDQPQHF
v_gene: TRBV6-5; j_gene: TRBJ2-1; abundance: few; d_gene: .; CDR3nt: TGTGCCAGCAGTAAACCGGGACACAAGGTGTTCGAGCAGTTCTTC; CDR3aa: CASSKPGHKVFEQFF
v_gene: TRBV11-2; j_gene: TRBJ2-1; abundance: medium-sized; d_gene: TRBD1; CDR3nt: TGTGCCAGCAGCTTTCGTTCCGGGACAGGGACCTACGAGCAGTTCTTC; CDR3aa: CASSFRSGTGTYEQFF
v_gene: TRBV12-3/TRBV12-4; j_gene: TRBJ1-5; abundance: many; d_gene: TRBD1; CDR3nt: TGTGCCAGCAGTTGGGGACAGAATCAGCCCCAGCATTTT; CDR3aa: CASSWGQNQPQHF
v_gene: TRBV7-2; j_gene: TRBJ2-3; abundance: medium-sized; d_gene: TRBD2; CDR3nt: TGTGCCAGCAGCTTCTGGGGGACTAGCGGCACAGATACGCAGTATTTT; CDR3aa: CASSFWGTSGTDTQYF
v_gene: TRBV6-9; j_gene: TRBJ2-7; abundance: .; d_gene: TRBD2; CDR3nt: TGTGCCAGCAGTTATCCACCAAGGGGCGGGAGTTCCTACAATGAGCAGTACTTC; CDR3aa: CASSYPPRGGSSYNEQYF
v_gene: TRBV6-1; j_gene: TRBJ1-6; abundance: few; d_gene: TRBD1; CDR3nt: TGTGCCAGTGGGGACAGATCTGATTCACCCCTCCACTTT; CDR3aa: CASGDRSDSPLHF
v_gene: TRBV4-1; j_gene: TRBJ2-7; abundance: few; d_gene: TRBD2; CDR3nt: TGCGCCAGCAGCCAAGGAGAGACTAGCGGACTCTACGAGCAGTACTTC; CDR3aa: CASSQGETSGLYEQYF
v_gene: TRBV6-1; j_gene: TRBJ2-3; abundance: .; d_gene: .; CDR3nt: TGTGCCAGCAGCCTAGGGTCCCCAGATACGCAGTATTTT; CDR3aa: CASSLGSPDTQYF
v_gene: TRBV6-1; j_gene: TRBJ2-7; abundance: medium-sized; d_gene: .; CDR3nt: TGTGCCAGCAGAGACAGTTCCCGTGAGCAGTACTTC; CDR3aa: CASRDSSREQYF
v_gene: TRBV4-1; j_gene: TRBJ2-3; abundance: .; d_gene: .; CDR3nt: TGCGCCAGCAGCCACCCGGGCGCAGATACGCAGTATTTT; CDR3aa: CASSHPGADTQYF
v_gene: TRBV6-6; j_gene: TRBJ1-4; abundance: few; d_gene: TRBD1; CDR3nt: TGTGCCAGCAGGACACAGGGGGCACCTAATGAAAAACTGTTTTTT; CDR3aa: CASRTQGAPNEKLFF
v_gene: TRBV6-1; j_gene: TRBJ2-1; abundance: medium-sized; d_gene: TRBD2; CDR3nt: TGTGCCAGCAGTGAAGTGCATAGCGGGGGGTCAGCTAATGAGCAGTTCTTC; CDR3aa: CASSEVHSGGSANEQFF
v_gene: TRBV6-1; j_gene: TRBJ2-7; abundance: medium-sized; d_gene: TRBD1; CDR3nt: TGTGCCAGCTCCCCCTGGGACAGGGTGTCCTACGAGCAGTACTTC; CDR3aa: CASSPWDRVSYEQYF
v_gene: TRBV27; j_gene: TRBJ2-2; abundance: .; d_gene: TRBD2; CDR3nt: TGTGCCAGCACTCTCGGGACTAGCGGGGGGTTGGGCGGGGAGCTGTTTTTT; CDR3aa: CASTLGTSGGLGGELFF
v_gene: TRBV6-1; j_gene: TRBJ2-1; abundance: .; d_gene: .; CDR3nt: TGTGCCAGCAGTGAAAATGGGGCAGGGGGACTTTACAATGAGCAGTTCTTC; CDR3aa: CASSENGAGGLYNEQFF
v_gene: TRBV10-2; j_gene: TRBJ2-2; abundance: many; d_gene: .; CDR3nt: TGCGCCAGCAGTGATACGGGGGCGGGAGCCGGGGAGCTGTTTTTT; CDR3aa: CASSDTGAGAGELFF
v_gene: TRBV27; j_gene: TRBJ2-3; abundance: .; d_gene: .; CDR3nt: TGTGCCAGCCGTCCCCCTAGCACAGATACGCAGTATTTT; CDR3aa: CASRPPSTDTQYF
v_gene: TRBV6-1; j_gene: TRBJ1-5; abundance: .; d_gene: .; CDR3nt: TGTGCCAGCAGCCGAGACTTTGATCAGCCCCAGCATTTT; CDR3aa: CASSRDFDQPQHF
v_gene: TRBV11-3; j_gene: TRBJ2-6; abundance: medium-sized; d_gene: .; CDR3nt: TGTGCCAGCAGCTCGACCACGGTTACTGGGGCCAACGTCCTGACTTTC; CDR3aa: CASSSTTVTGANVLTF
v_gene: TRBV7-9; j_gene: TRBJ2-7; abundance: many; d_gene: .; CDR3nt: TGTGCCAGCAGCTTAGCCCATCGACCCGAGAGGAATGAGCAGTACTTC; CDR3aa: CASSLAHRPERNEQYF
v_gene: TRBV6-1; j_gene: TRBJ2-5; abundance: few; d_gene: .; CDR3nt: TGTGCCAGCAGTGAGACGGGCAGTCCAGAGACCCAGTACTTC; CDR3aa: CASSETGSPETQYF
v_gene: TRBV12-3/TRBV12-4; j_gene: TRBJ2-1; abundance: .; d_gene: TRBD2; CDR3nt: TGTGCCAGCACGGGACTAGCGGTTTACAATGAGCAGTTCTTC; CDR3aa: CASTGLAVYNEQFF
v_gene: TRBV6-1; j_gene: TRBJ2-3; abundance: .; d_gene: .; CDR3nt: TGTGCCAGCACCAGGACAGATACGCAGTATTTT; CDR3aa: CASTRTDTQYF
v_gene: TRBV6-6; j_gene: TRBJ1-6; abundance: .; d_gene: .; CDR3nt: TGTGCCAGCAAAATCCAGGCGGCGGTTCTTTCACCCCTCCACTTT; CDR3aa: CASKIQAAVLSPLHF
v_gene: TRBV7-6; j_gene: TRBJ2-7; abundance: medium-sized; d_gene: .; CDR3nt: TGTGCCAGCAGCTTAGGCAGGGGATTCTCCTACGAGCAGTACTTC; CDR3aa: CASSLGRGFSYEQYF
v_gene: TRBV6-1; j_gene: TRBJ2-1; abundance: few; d_gene: TRBD1; CDR3nt: TGTGCCAGCACGACAGGGGGGACGGGGGAGCAGTTCTTC; CDR3aa: CASTTGGTGEQFF
v_gene: TRBV6-1; j_gene: TRBJ1-1; abundance: few; d_gene: .; CDR3nt: TGTGCCAGCAGTGATGGGCTTGGTTTCGGGCAAGCTTTCTTT; CDR3aa: CASSDGLGFGQAFF
v_gene: TRBV7-2; j_gene: TRBJ1-5; abundance: few; d_gene: TRBD1; CDR3nt: TGTGCCAGCAGCTTAGGGGGACAGGGTGTCGGTGGTATGTTTTCTCAGCCCCAGCATTTT; CDR3aa: CASSLGGQGVGGMFSQPQHF
v_gene: TRBV7-3; j_gene: TRBJ2-6; abundance: few; d_gene: .; CDR3nt: TGTGCCAGCAGCTCCCTGGGGGAATCTGGGGCCAACGTCCTGACTTTC; CDR3aa: CASSSLGESGANVLTF
v_gene: TRBV6-1; j_gene: TRBJ2-1; abundance: .; d_gene: .; CDR3nt: TGTGCCAGCAGTCCTTTCCTAGGGAGAGAAGGAGAGACCCAGTTCTTC; CDR3aa: CASSPFLGREGETQFF
v_gene: TRBV6-1; j_gene: TRBJ1-2; abundance: few; d_gene: .; CDR3nt: TGTGCCAGCACCACTAGTGTGAACTATGGCTACACCTTC; CDR3aa: CASTTSVNYGYTF
v_gene: TRBV6-1; j_gene: TRBJ2-1; abundance: many; d_gene: .; CDR3nt: TGTGCCAGCAGTCACCGGGACGCGTGGAGTGAGACCCAGTTCTTC; CDR3aa: CASSHRDAWSETQFF
v_gene: TRBV7-2; j_gene: TRBJ2-7; abundance: medium-sized; d_gene: TRBD2; CDR3nt: TGTGCCAGCAGCTTAAGGGTCACTAGCGGGAGATTCTACAATGAGCAGTACTTC; CDR3aa: CASSLRVTSGRFYNEQYF
v_gene: TRBV25-1; j_gene: TRBJ1-2; abundance: .; d_gene: TRBD1; CDR3nt: TGTGCCAGCAGGGGGACAGCGCAGGGCTACACCTTC; CDR3aa: CASRGTAQGYTF
v_gene: TRBV27; j_gene: TRBJ2-7; abundance: .; d_gene: TRBD2; CDR3nt: TGTGCCAGCAGTTTCGGTAACGCGGGAGGGGATGAGCAGTACTTC; CDR3aa: CASSFGNAGGDEQYF
v_gene: TRBV6-1; j_gene: TRBJ1-6; abundance: .; d_gene: .; CDR3nt: TGTGCCAGCAGCCGGGACGGAAATTCACCCCTCCACTTT; CDR3aa: CASSRDGNSPLHF
v_gene: TRBV4-1; j_gene: TRBJ2-5; abundance: few; d_gene: TRBD2; CDR3nt: TGTGCCAGCAGCCAAGAGTGGACTAGCGGGGGGTACCAAGAGACCCAGTACTTC; CDR3aa: CASSQEWTSGGYQETQYF
v_gene: TRBV24-1; j_gene: TRBJ2-2; abundance: .; d_gene: .; CDR3nt: TGTGCCACCAGTGATTTGACAAACAGGGACACCGGGGAGCTGTTTTTT; CDR3aa: CATSDLTNRDTGELFF
v_gene: TRBV6-1; j_gene: TRBJ2-5; abundance: large; d_gene: .; CDR3nt: TGTGCCAGCAGTGAAGGTGGGACCCTGGAGACCCAGTACTTC; CDR3aa: CASSEGGTLETQYF
v_gene: TRBV6-4; j_gene: TRBJ2-1; abundance: .; d_gene: .; CDR3nt: TGTGCCAGCAGTGACGTTTGGGGGCCCCAATCTAAGCAGTTCTTC; CDR3aa: CASSDVWGPQSKQFF
v_gene: TRBV27; j_gene: TRBJ2-1; abundance: .; d_gene: .; CDR3nt: TGTGCCAGCAGTTTTTTGGGAGAGAACAATGAGCAGTTCTTC; CDR3aa: CASSFLGENNEQFF
v_gene: TRBV6-1; j_gene: TRBJ2-7; abundance: many; d_gene: .; CDR3nt: TGTGCCAGCAGTCCATCGGGAGATGAGCAGTACTTC; CDR3aa: CASSPSGDEQYF
v_gene: TRBV27; j_gene: TRBJ2-2; abundance: .; d_gene: .; CDR3nt: TGTGCCAGCAGTTTAGATGGGTTTGGGACCGGGGAGCTGTTTTTT; CDR3aa: CASSLDGFGTGELFF
v_gene: TRBV12-3/TRBV12-4; j_gene: TRBJ2-1; abundance: .; d_gene: TRBD2; CDR3nt: TGTGCCAGCAGCTTAACCGGGACTAGCGGGAGTGAGCAGTTCTTC; CDR3aa: CASSLTGTSGSEQFF
v_gene: TRBV7-9; j_gene: TRBJ2-7; abundance: few; d_gene: .; CDR3nt: TGTGCCAGCAGCTTAGTTTCCTACAATGAGCAGTACTTC; CDR3aa: CASSLVSYNEQYF
v_gene: TRBV11-2; j_gene: TRBJ2-1; abundance: few; d_gene: TRBD2; CDR3nt: TGTGCCAGCAGCTCAGGACTAGCGGGAGTATATGAGCAGTTCTTC; CDR3aa: CASSSGLAGVYEQFF
v_gene: TRBV6-1; j_gene: TRBJ2-1; abundance: .; d_gene: .; CDR3nt: TGTGCCAGCAGCCTCAACTCCTACGAGCAGTTCTTC; CDR3aa: CASSLNSYEQFF
v_gene: TRBV10-3; j_gene: TRBJ2-2; abundance: .; d_gene: TRBD2; CDR3nt: TGTGCCATCAGTGGATCCACTAGCGGGGCGGAGGGGGAGCTGTTTTTT; CDR3aa: CAISGSTSGAEGELFF
v_gene: TRBV11-1; j_gene: TRBJ2-7; abundance: few; d_gene: TRBD1; CDR3nt: TGTGCCAGCAGCTTAGCGTCTTTACCCGGGACAGGGGATTACGAGCAGTACTTC; CDR3aa: CASSLASLPGTGDYEQYF
v_gene: TRBV4-2; j_gene: TRBJ2-7; abundance: .; d_gene: .; CDR3nt: TGTGCCAGCAGCCAAGATTCCTCCGGGGCATCCTACGAGCAGTACTTC; CDR3aa: CASSQDSSGASYEQYF
v_gene: TRBV6-6; j_gene: TRBJ2-7; abundance: medium-sized; d_gene: .; CDR3nt: TGTGCCAGCAGTTACGGCGGAGACAATGAGCAGTACTTC; CDR3aa: CASSYGGDNEQYF
v_gene: TRBV12-3/TRBV12-4; j_gene: TRBJ2-4; abundance: few; d_gene: .; CDR3nt: TGTGCCAGCACGTGGGTTTCGGGGGAGTATGAGCAGTACTTC; CDR3aa: CASTWVSGEYEQYF
v_gene: TRBV10-2; j_gene: TRBJ2-5; abundance: .; d_gene: .; CDR3nt: TGCGCCAGCAGTGAGTGGCAGCAAGAGACCCAGTACTTC; CDR3aa: CASSEWQQETQYF
v_gene: TRBV6-1; j_gene: TRBJ1-6; abundance: .; d_gene: TRBD1; CDR3nt: TGTGCCAGCAGTGAAACAGGGGGCCTGAATTCACCCCTCCACTTT; CDR3aa: CASSETGGLNSPLHF
v_gene: TRBV7-6; j_gene: TRBJ2-1; abundance: many; d_gene: .; CDR3nt: TGTGCCAGCAACCCGGCGAGGACTGAGCAGTTCTTC; CDR3aa: CASNPARTEQFF